Each of the 8 T cell receptor beta chains below was sequenced from the same sample in a study of blood T cells in healthy people across ages. Using a J-beta primer mix together with a sample-barcoded 5' primer, a second PCR was run for roughly 7 to 12 cycles. One entry per CDR3 protein, called by TCRdb with MiXCR from the 5' RACE reads. The sample carries almost 550,000 distinct CDR3 sequences, under 30% recorded once. The data were also submitted as part of a second study, on T cells of mothers and their children.

The sequenced sample consisted of blood. These receptors were taken from a boy between 5 and 17 years old in good health.

This clonotype was counted only a few times. The rearrangement joins TRBV4-3 to TRBJ2-2; no definite D call. This CDR3 contains 16 residues. Germline CDR1 LGHNA, CDR2 YSLEER. Trimming removed 0 bases at V and 3 bases at J, with 11 bases between. CDR3 protein: CASSQDERLDTGELFF. The CDR3 coding sequence is TGCGCCAGCAGCCAAGATGAGCGCCTCGACACCGGGGAGCTGTTTTTT.

This clonotype was counted a few times. This chain joins TRBV7-8 and TRBJ2-1, with 7 bases identical to TRBD1. The CDR3 is made up of 14 amino acids. V dropped 5 bases and J dropped 7; count of bases not matched to a gene: 8. From germline, CDR1 is SGHVS and CDR2 FQNEAQ. CDR3 nucleotide sequence: TGTGCCAGCAGCCCCCGGGACAGAACTAATGAGCAGTTCTTC. It is translated as CASSPRDRTNEQFF.

This clonotype was seen a few times. The V call is TRBV12-3 or TRBV12-4, the J call TRBJ1-2; D not certain. The ends were cut back, 6 bases at V and 7 bases at J, with 9 bases in the middle. This CDR3 region has 11 residues. The CDR3 DNA is TGTGCCAGCAGCATCGGAGTTGGCTACACCTTC. This gives the protein CASSIGVGYTF.

The J gene is TRBJ1-6, the V gene TRBV6-2 or TRBV6-3, with TRBD1 identical over 8 bases. The CDR3 spans 16 residues. Unmatched junction bases numbered 11, after V lost 6 bases and J lost 7 bases. Germline CDR1 is MNHEY and CDR2 is SVGEGT. The CDR3 is CASSWARGLENSPLHF. Written as DNA, the CDR3 is TGTGCCAGCAGCTGGGCCAGGGGGCTCGAAAATTCACCCCTCCACTTT.

The table lists this clonotype with a few counts. The J gene is TRBJ2-1, the V gene TRBV14, with 12 bases lining up with TRBD2. The J call may not be correct, given that the DNA end is closer to TRBJ2-7. Per the germline V gene, CDR1 is SGHDN and CDR2 is FVKESK. The CDR3 runs 17 residues. CDR3 sequence: CASSPQVGLAGSYEQYF. CDR3 sequence (DNA): TGTGCCAGCAGCCCCCAAGTCGGACTAGCGGGGAGCTACGAGCAGTACTTC.

The chain is built from TRBV7-9 and TRBJ2-5, with a tentative D call TRBD1 (6 bases). The better agreement between TRBJ2-1 and the DNA end casts doubt on the J call. This CDR3 region has 12 residues. Germline CDR1 SEHNR, CDR2 FQNEAQ (reference sequence). The CDR3 DNA sequence: TGTGCCAGCAGCTTAAAGGGGGTCGAGCAGTTCTTC. Amino acids: CASSLKGVEQFF.

This clonotype was seen a handful of times. The chain links TRBV6-6 to TRBJ2-5; possibly TRBD1 for D (5 bases). Germline CDR1 is MNHNY and CDR2 is SVGAGI (reference sequence). This CDR3 contains 16 residues. Trimming pared 0 bases from V and 0 bases from J, leaving 11 bases between. The CDR3 is CASSYSVVRDQETQYF. Written as DNA, the CDR3 is TGTGCCAGCAGTTACTCGGTTGTCAGGGACCAAGAGACCCAGTACTTC.

This clonotype occurred a few times. The genes are TRBV25-1 and TRBJ2-4; 14 bases are a match to TRBD2. The CDR3 is 21 residues long. Germline loops: CDR1 MGHDK, CDR2 SYGVNS. V was clipped by 8 bases and J by 0 bases; unmatched bases: 18. CDR3 protein: CASAGRTSGLAGGLAKNIQYF. The DNA of the CDR3 is TGTGCCAGCGCGGGCAGAACGTCAGGACTAGCGGGAGGACTAGCCAAAAACATTCAGTACTTC.